This TCR beta chain originates from a study of blood T cell repertoires in COVID-19. For the study at large: In each case, the material was cDNA or gDNA derived from T cells, B-cell-depleted T cells, or PBMCs.

Original data processing: The assay estimated nucleated cells by amplifying reference gene primers. Only in-frame clones appear in the TCRdb table, and some are missing; sequencing was by immunoSEQ multiplex PCR. V, J and clone size are taken as reported in that table, and D and trimming were inferred from the DNA itself. The table includes 60,000 to 95,000 clones, roughly 87% detected once. This clonotype was sampled from a woman aged 45-59 years with acute or convalescent COVID-19. Sequencing was done on a sample of peripheral blood.

Here the CDR3 reads CASSQAQGRIEAFF. In DNA form, the CDR3 reads TGTGCCAGCAGCCAAGCACAGGGTCGTATTGAAGCTTTCTTT. J is TRBJ1-1 and V is TRBV14; D is possibly TRBD1 (6 bases). The V and J ends lost 1 base and 7 bases respectively, with 13 bases between them. This CDR3 comprises 14 residues. CDR1 SGHDN and CDR2 FVKESK come from the germline V gene.